Included here is one TCR beta chain sequence, with context. The specificity of this receptor is unknown. No much larger clone is present one base from it, and per-base qualities are unavailable. This specimen belongs to a study of CD8 T cells in Susac syndrome (dated by TCRdb to between 2017 and 2020). Turning to the overall study: The study used repertoire sequencing to test whether antigen drove CD8+ T cell activation and differentiation in Susac syndrome. The study compared CD8+ T cell repertoire clonality among roughly eleven healthy donors, about 14 Susac syndrome patients and 15 or so multiple sclerosis patients. Paper-wide results and their limitations: The number of individuals in the TCR sequencing and HLA analysis was recognized as being relatively small.

RNA was extracted using the RNeasy kit, and roughly 0.5 to 1 microgram was reverse transcribed with random hexamers. The immunoSEQ multiplex PCR assay, covering 54 Vbeta and 13 Jbeta segments, was used to amplify TCR beta CDR3 regions. PCR amplification bias was corrected using a synthetic template baseline for primer optimization and computational correction. The original methods were these. Reads were annotated to V, D and J genes per IMGT and analyzed with immunoSEQ Analyzer, keeping only productive sequences. Clonality was computed as one minus Shannon entropy normalized by log2 of the number of productive unique sequences. For each patient and control, public and private clones were evaluated among the 100 most prevalent clones. Clones were defined as Susac-specific if absent from the healthy and MS cohorts, from more than 900 published viral clones and from other ImmuneACCESS disease sequences. TCRdb applied fastp at Q25 and MiXCR to the public reads, then kept only in-frame beta chains. Identical CDR3 proteins give one entry, which carries the most common genes and DNA. For this entry, the V and J calls and clone size follow TCRdb and not the study's own pipeline. The sample has under 550,000 distinct CDR3 sequences on record, around 83% of them singletons. The top ten hold approximately 0.11% of the sample.

High-throughput TCR beta sequencing profiled peripheral blood CD8+ and CD4+ T cells from healthy donors, Susac syndrome patients and multiple sclerosis patients. The multiple sclerosis controls were treatment-naive patients whose relapsing-remitting disease, either stable or active, fulfilled the revised McDonald criteria. Bulk CD8+ and CD4+ T cells were purified by magnetic negative isolation, while CD8+ TEMRA cells were enriched using FACS. Blood was drawn into EDTA tubes, processed within 24 hours, and PBMCs were isolated by density gradient centrifugation. PBMCs intended for TCR sequencing were frozen in liquid nitrogen and were later thawed in a 37 degrees C water bath. A purity of at least 90% was achieved for sorted or isolated CD4+, CD8+ and CD8+ TEMRA cells. Deletion took 8 bases off V and 8 bases off J, with a span of 9 bases between the germline ends. The germline V gene provides CDR1 MDHEN and CDR2 SYDVKM. Including cysteine and phenylalanine, the CDR3 has 11 amino acids. The sequence is cut down to CDR3 DNA, 33 bases in frame from base 1.

The receptor chain draws on TRBV28 and TRBJ2-2, with an unclear D gene assignment. Sequencing used CD8+ T cells from PBMCs. The TCR originated in a human donor with multiple sclerosis. Read as DNA, the sequence is TGTGCCAGCCGGTGGGCGGGGGAGCTGTTTTTT. Translated, this is CASRWAGELFF.